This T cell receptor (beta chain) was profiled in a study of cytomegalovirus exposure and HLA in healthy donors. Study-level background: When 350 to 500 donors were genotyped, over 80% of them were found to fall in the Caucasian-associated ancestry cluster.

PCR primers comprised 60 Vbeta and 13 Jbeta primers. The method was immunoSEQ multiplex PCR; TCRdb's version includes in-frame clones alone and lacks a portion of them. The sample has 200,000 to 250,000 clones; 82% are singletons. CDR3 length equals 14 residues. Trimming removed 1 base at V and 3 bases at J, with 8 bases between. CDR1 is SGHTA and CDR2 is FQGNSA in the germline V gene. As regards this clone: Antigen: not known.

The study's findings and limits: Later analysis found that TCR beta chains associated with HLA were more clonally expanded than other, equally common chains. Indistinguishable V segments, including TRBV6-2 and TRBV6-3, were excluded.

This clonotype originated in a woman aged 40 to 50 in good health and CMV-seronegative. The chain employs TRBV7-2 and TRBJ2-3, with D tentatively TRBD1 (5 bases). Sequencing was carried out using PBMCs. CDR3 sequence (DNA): TGTGCCAGCAGCTTAGAGGCAGGGACAGATACGCAGTATTTT. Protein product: CASSLEAGTDTQYF.